The entry that follows covers one TCR beta chain sequence. Per the original data handling: Amplification with reference gene primers provided the estimates of nucleated cell counts. Sequencing was performed with immunoSEQ multiplex PCR; in TCRdb, only in-frame clones are kept and a portion is missing. V, J and clone size reflect that table, while D and trimming were determined from the DNA. This table has roughly 50,000 clones, about 90% appearing once. These data come from a study of blood T cell repertoires in COVID-19. Whole-study context: The United States, Italy and Spain supplied acute and convalescent COVID-19 samples. T cells, B-cell-depleted T cells, or PBMCs provided the cDNA or gDNA that served as material.

Looked up from germline, CDR1 is LGHDT and CDR2 is YNNKEL (reference sequence). The CDR3 is made up of 15 amino acids. With V trimmed by 2 bases and J by 2 bases, 3 bases remained unmatched. The chain links TRBV3-1 (or the pseudogene TRBV3-2) to TRBJ2-1; 7 positions agree with TRBD2. The source is a middle-aged man with active COVID-19. Source material: peripheral blood. CDR3 amino acids: CASSQRLAAYNEQFF. The CDR3 DNA sequence: TGTGCCAGCAGCCAACGGCTAGCGGCCTACAATGAGCAGTTCTTC.